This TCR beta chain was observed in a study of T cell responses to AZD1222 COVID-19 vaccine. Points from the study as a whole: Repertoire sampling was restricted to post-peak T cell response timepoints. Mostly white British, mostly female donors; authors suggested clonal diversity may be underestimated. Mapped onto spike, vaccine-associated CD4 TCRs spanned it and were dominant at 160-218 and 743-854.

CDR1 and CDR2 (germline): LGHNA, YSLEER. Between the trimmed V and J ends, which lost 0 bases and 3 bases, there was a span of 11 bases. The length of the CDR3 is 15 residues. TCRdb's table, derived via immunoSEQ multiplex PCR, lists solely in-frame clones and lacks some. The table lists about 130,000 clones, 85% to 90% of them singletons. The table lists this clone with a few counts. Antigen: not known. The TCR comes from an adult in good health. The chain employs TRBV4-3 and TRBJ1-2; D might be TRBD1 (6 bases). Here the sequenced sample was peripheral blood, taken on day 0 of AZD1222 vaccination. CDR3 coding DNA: TGCGCCAGCAGCCAAGACAACAGGGCAGACTATGGCTACACCTTC. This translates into CASSQDNRADYGYTF.